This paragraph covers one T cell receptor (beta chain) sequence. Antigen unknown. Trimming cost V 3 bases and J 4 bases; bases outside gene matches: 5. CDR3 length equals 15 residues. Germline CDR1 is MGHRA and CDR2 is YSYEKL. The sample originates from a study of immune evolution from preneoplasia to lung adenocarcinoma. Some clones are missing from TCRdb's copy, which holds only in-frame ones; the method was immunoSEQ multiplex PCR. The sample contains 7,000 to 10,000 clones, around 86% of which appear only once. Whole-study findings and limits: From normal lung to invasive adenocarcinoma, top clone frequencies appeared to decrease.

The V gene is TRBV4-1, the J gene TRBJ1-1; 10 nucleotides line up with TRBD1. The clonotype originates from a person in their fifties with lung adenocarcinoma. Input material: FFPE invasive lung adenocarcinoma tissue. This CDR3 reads CASSHDGQGGTEAFF. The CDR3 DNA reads TGCGCCAGCAGCCATGATGGACAGGGGGGCACTGAAGCTTTCTTT.